Detailed here is one TCR beta chain. Generated by immunoSEQ multiplex PCR, the TCRdb table keeps only in-frame clones and is missing some. The table records just under 65,000 clones, roughly 98% of them present only once. CDR1 MNHEY and CDR2 SMNVEV come from the germline V gene (reference sequence). Losses at the gene ends were 6 bases for V and 1 base for J; bases not matched to a gene: 9. The CDR3 sequence is 15 residues long. This sample was included in a study of Tregs in tolerant kidney transplant recipients. The sample consisted of Tregs from blood, taken before the transplant. V gene TRBV27 combines with J gene TRBJ2-7, with 7 nucleotides matching TRBD2. The sequence was collected from a human donor who received a combined kidney and bone marrow transplant. The CDR3 sequence: CASSPLRGSSYEQYF. The CDR3 DNA follows: TGTGCCAGCAGCCCCCTGCGGGGGTCGTCCTACGAGCAGTACTTC.